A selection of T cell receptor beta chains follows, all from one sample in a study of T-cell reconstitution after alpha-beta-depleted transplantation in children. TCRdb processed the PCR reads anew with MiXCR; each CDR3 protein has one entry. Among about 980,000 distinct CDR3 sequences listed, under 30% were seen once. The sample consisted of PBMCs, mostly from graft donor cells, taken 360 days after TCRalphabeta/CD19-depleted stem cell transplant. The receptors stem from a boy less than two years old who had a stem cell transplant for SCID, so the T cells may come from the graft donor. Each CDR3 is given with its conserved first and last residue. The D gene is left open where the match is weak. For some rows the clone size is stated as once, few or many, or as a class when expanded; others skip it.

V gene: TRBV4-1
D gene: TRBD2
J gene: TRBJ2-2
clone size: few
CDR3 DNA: TGCGCCTCCCTGGGAGGGGACACCGGGGAGCTGTTTTTT
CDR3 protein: CASLGGDTGELFF

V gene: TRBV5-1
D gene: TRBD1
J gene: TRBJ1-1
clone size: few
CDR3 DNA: TGCGCCAGCACCTTAGAAGGGGGCCGTAACACTGAAGCTTTCTTT
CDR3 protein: CASTLEGGRNTEAFF

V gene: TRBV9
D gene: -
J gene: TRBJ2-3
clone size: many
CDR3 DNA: TGTGCCAGCAGGGGATCAGGAGGGGTGAGCACAGATACGCAGTATTTT
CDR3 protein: CASRGSGGVSTDTQYF

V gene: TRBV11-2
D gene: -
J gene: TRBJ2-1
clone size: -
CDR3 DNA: TGTGCCAGCAGCTTAGTAGACAGCCCCAATGAGCAGTTCTTC
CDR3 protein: CASSLVDSPNEQFF

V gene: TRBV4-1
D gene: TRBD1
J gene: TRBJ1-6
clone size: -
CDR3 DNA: TGCGCCAGCAGCCAAGAGGGGGGGGGCAGGGGGTTTTCACCCCTCCACTTT
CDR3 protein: CASSQEGGGRGFSPLHF

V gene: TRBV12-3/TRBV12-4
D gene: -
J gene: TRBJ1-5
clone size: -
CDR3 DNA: TGTGCCAGCAGTTTCCCTCTAGGCAGGAGCAATCAGCCCCAGCATTTT
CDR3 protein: CASSFPLGRSNQPQHF

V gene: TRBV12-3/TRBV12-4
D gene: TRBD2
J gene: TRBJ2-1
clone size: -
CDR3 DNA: TGTGCCAGCAGTTTTGGGCTAGCGGGGTTTGGAGACAATGAGCAGTTCTTC
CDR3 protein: CASSFGLAGFGDNEQFF

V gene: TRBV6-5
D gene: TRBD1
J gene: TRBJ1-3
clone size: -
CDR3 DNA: TGTGCCAGCAGTTACTCCCGGACAGGAACTGGAAACACCATATATTTT
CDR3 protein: CASSYSRTGTGNTIYF

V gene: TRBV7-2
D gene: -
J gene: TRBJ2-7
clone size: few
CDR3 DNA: TGTGCCAGCCGAGCGGACAGCTCCTACGAGCAGTACTTC
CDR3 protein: CASRADSSYEQYF

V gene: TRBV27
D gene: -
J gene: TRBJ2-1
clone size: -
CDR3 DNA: TGTGCCAGCAGTTTGGCGCTAGCGCTGAATGAGCAGTTCTTC
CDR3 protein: CASSLALALNEQFF

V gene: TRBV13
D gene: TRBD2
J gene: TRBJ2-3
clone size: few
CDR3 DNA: TGTGCCAGCGGGCGGGGGAGCACAGATACGCAGTATTTT
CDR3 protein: CASGRGSTDTQYF

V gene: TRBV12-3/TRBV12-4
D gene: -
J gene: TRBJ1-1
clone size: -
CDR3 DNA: TGTGCCAGCAGCCCCCCATTGAACACTGAAGCTTTCTTT
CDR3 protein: CASSPPLNTEAFF

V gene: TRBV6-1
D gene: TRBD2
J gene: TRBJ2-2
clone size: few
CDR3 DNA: TGTGCCAGCAGACCGAGACTAGCGGGGGGGCACACCGGGGAGCTGTTTTTT
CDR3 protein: CASRPRLAGGHTGELFF